Below, 22 T cell receptor beta chains from the same sample are listed, as sequenced in a study of blood T cell repertoires in COVID-19. Produced via immunoSEQ multiplex PCR; TCRdb's table is partial and in-frame only. The sample consists of some 260,000 clones, roughly 87% of them appearing once. The sequenced sample consisted of peripheral blood. The receptors originated from a human donor in a cohort sampled during active COVID-19.

Points on this clone: Sequence at one end of the junction differs from germline and may be a read error. The chain joins TRBV2 to TRBJ2-7, with 10 bases lining up with TRBD2. CDR3 length: 17 amino acids. Per germline, CDR1 SNHLY and CDR2 FYNNEI. Here the CDR3 DNA reads TGTGCCAGCAGTGAAGCTACCTCCCCGGGACTAGCGTCGAGCCGCTCCTTC. This translates into CASSEATSPGLASSRSF. Drawing the rest from reference TRBV2 and TRBJ2-7, the complete variable domain is EPEVTQTPSHQVTQMGQEVILRCVPISNHLYFYWYRQILGQKVEFLVSFYNNEISEKSEIFDDQFSVERPDGSNFTLKIRSTKLEDSAMYFCASSEATSPGLASSRSFGPGTRLTVT.

The chain is built from TRBV9 and TRBJ1-5; a possible D gene is TRBD1 (5 bases). This CDR3 is 13 amino acids long. V shed 4 bases and J shed 7 bases, with 12 bases lying between them. Germline V gene data show CDR1 as SGDLS and CDR2 as YYNGEE. DNA of the CDR3: TGTGCCAGCAGCCGGGACTTGGACCAGCCCCAGCATTTT. It translates to CASSRDLDQPQHF.

This sequence joins TRBV10-3 and TRBJ1-1, with D tentatively TRBD1 (5 bases). Trimming took 5 bases from V and 4 from J, leaving 14 bases between them. This CDR3 is 14 amino acids long. Germline CDR1 is ENHRY and CDR2 is SYGVKD. CDR3: CAISLQGQGTEAFF. The DNA for the CDR3 is TGTGCCATCAGTCTCCAGGGTCAGGGCACTGAAGCTTTCTTT.

The CDR3 is CASSLVGQDYEQYF. The CDR3 bases are TGTGCCAGCAGCTTAGTTGGTCAGGACTACGAGCAGTACTTC. The chain carries TRBV7-2 and TRBJ2-7; no clear D gene. The CDR3 sequence is 14 residues long. V was trimmed by 1 base and J by 3 bases, leaving 10 bases between them. Germline loops: CDR1 SGHTA, CDR2 FQGNSA.

The chain recombines TRBV13 with TRBJ2-5; 8 nucleotides match TRBD1. Germline V gene sequence: CDR1 PRHDT, CDR2 FYEKMQ (reference sequence). CDR3 length equals 16 residues. V shed 5 bases and J 1 base; nucleotides not matched to a gene: 9. The CDR3 loop reads CASSRLGQGGQETQYF. CDR3 sequence (DNA): TGTGCCAGCAGCAGGCTAGGACAGGGAGGCCAAGAGACCCAGTACTTC.

The rearrangement uses TRBV15 and TRBJ2-7; perhaps TRBD1 as D (6 bases). Germline lookup yields CDR1 LNHNV and CDR2 YYDKDF (reference sequence). V was cut by 0 bases and J by 3 bases, with 12 bases left in between. This CDR3 comprises 15 residues. CDR3 coding DNA: TGTGCCACCAGCAGAGATTTTCGCAGGGGCTACGAGCAGTACTTC. Its protein is CATSRDFRRGYEQYF.

This clone was counted between two and nine times. This rearrangement joins TRBV18 to TRBJ1-1, with D unclear. Germline CDR1 is KGHSH and CDR2 is LQKENI. This CDR3 spans 11 amino acids. The V gene lost 6 bases and the J gene lost 8 bases, with 10 bases spanning the gap. The CDR3 region has the DNA TGTGCCAGCTCTCTCAGGAAGGAAGCTTTCTTT. It codes for CASSLRKEAFF.

This clone showed up just once. The rearrangement joins TRBV19 to TRBJ1-1; TRBD1 aligns across 7 bases. Per germline, CDR1 LNHDA and CDR2 SQIVND (reference sequence). V shed 3 bases, J shed 4 bases, and the junction held 5 bases outside the gene matches. This CDR3 spans 14 amino acids. CDR3 sequence: CASSIDRVGTEAFF. In DNA form, the CDR3 reads TGTGCCAGTAGTATTGACAGGGTTGGCACTGAAGCTTTCTTT.

V and J are TRBV7-2 and TRBJ2-6; 11 bases line up with TRBD2. The CDR3 length is 18 residues. CDR1 and CDR2 (germline): SGHTA, FQGNSA. The J segment lost 0 bases and the V segment lost 5 bases, leaving 6 bases of the junction unmatched. The CDR3 coding sequence is TGTGCCAGCAGCCGGCTAGCGGGGGGAATCTCTGGGGCCAACGTCCTGACTTTC. It codes for CASSRLAGGISGANVLTF.

This clone was picked up one time. The V call is TRBV7-2, the J call TRBJ2-7, with D unresolved. The CDR3 covers 14 residues. Trimming shortened V by 5 bases and J by 5 bases, and 16 bases separated the two germline ends. CDR1 SGHTA and CDR2 FQGNSA come from the germline V gene. The CDR3 region has the DNA TGTGCCAGCAGCCCATCAAAAACTCGCAACGAGCAGTACTTC. Protein product: CASSPSKTRNEQYF.

CDR3 in amino acids: CASSLGTRGNTIYF. CDR3 bases: TGTGCCAGCAGCTTGGGGACTCGCGGAAACACCATATATTTT. The chain recombines TRBV5-8 with TRBJ1-3; D is unclear. In germline, CDR1 is SGHTS, CDR2 YDEGEE. The V end was cut by 0 bases, the J end by 4 bases, with 8 bases between. The CDR3 loop spans 14 amino acids.

This chain uses TRBV7-9 with TRBJ2-6; no clear D gene. CDR1 is SEHNR, CDR2 FQNEAQ, per germline (reference sequence). This CDR3 region has 14 residues. V was trimmed by 8 bases and J by 0 bases, leaving 8 bases between them. The CDR3 spells CASGRDSGANVLTF. The CDR3 DNA reads as TGTGCCAGCGGTCGCGACTCTGGGGCCAACGTCCTGACTTTC. The full variable domain, with the rest looked up from reference TRBV7-9 and TRBJ2-6, is DTGVSQNPRHKITKRGQNVTFRCDPISEHNRLYWYRQTLGQGPEFLTYFQNEAQLEKSRLLSDRFSAERPKGSFSTLEIQRTEQGDSAMYLCASGRDSGANVLTFGAGSRLTVL.

This chain joins TRBV19 and TRBJ2-7; TRBD2 matches at 10 bases. The ends lost 5 bases at V and 7 bases at J; junction bases unmatched: 2. Germline CDR1 is LNHDA and CDR2 is SQIVND (reference sequence). This CDR3 has 12 residues. The CDR3: CASSVGLAEQYF. CDR3 nucleotide sequence: TGTGCCAGTAGTGTGGGACTAGCGGAGCAGTACTTC.

The chain is built from TRBV4-1 and TRBJ1-2; D not resolved. V was shortened by 3 bases and J by 5 bases, with 10 bases between the two germline ends. Germline CDR1 is MGHRA and CDR2 is YSYEKL. CDR3 size: 13 residues. The CDR3 loop reads CASSQIDTYGYTF. Written as DNA, the CDR3 is TGCGCCAGCAGCCAGATCGACACATATGGCTACACCTTC.

The chain has TRBV11-1 and TRBJ2-6; D is unresolved. V gave up 0 bases and J gave up 7 bases, with 7 bases separating them. CDR3 length equals 14 residues. Germline V gene data show CDR1 as SGHAT and CDR2 as FQDESV (reference sequence). The CDR3 sequence: CASSLARGANVLTF. The CDR3 DNA follows: TGTGCCAGCAGCTTAGCGCGAGGAGCCAACGTCCTGACTTTC.

The chain employs TRBV4-1 and TRBJ2-1; TRBD2 agrees at 11 bases. J gave up 6 bases and V 0 bases, and 1 base lay outside the gene matches. Germline loops: CDR1 MGHRA, CDR2 YSYEKL. The CDR3 is 15 residues long. The CDR3, as DNA: TGCGCCAGCAGCCAAGATAGCGGGAGGGCCAATGAGCAGTTCTTC. Translation: CASSQDSGRANEQFF.

V gene TRBV7-2 combines with J gene TRBJ2-3; a weak D match, TRBD1 (6 bases). The CDR3 sequence is 14 residues long. CDR1 is SGHTA and CDR2 is FQGNSA in the germline V gene. V lost 5 bases, J lost 3 bases, and 12 bases lay in between. Written as DNA, the CDR3 is TGTGCCAGCAGCATACAGACAGGTACAGATACGCAGTATTTT. This translates into CASSIQTGTDTQYF. Full variable domain (missing parts from reference TRBV7-2 and TRBJ2-3): GAGVSQSPSNKVTEKGKDVELRCDPISGHTALYWYRQSLGQGLEFLIYFQGNSAPDKSGLPSDRFSAERTGGSVSTLTIQRTQQEDSAVYLCASSIQTGTDTQYFGPGTRLTVL.

The chain has TRBV7-6 and TRBJ1-2; 9 nucleotides agree with TRBD1. CDR1 and CDR2 (germline): SGHVS, FNYEAQ. The CDR3 runs 15 residues. Trimming cost V 1 base and J 4 bases; bases outside gene matches: 4. CDR3 in DNA: TGTGCCAGCAGCTTAGACAGGGGGCTCAGCTATGGCTACACCTTC. It encodes CASSLDRGLSYGYTF.

This chain joins TRBV3-1 (or the pseudogene TRBV3-2) and TRBJ1-4; 9 positions match TRBD1. V was clipped by 4 bases and J by 8 bases; unmatched bases: 8. The CDR3 contains 15 residues. Germline V gene lookup returns CDR1 LGHDT and CDR2 YNNKEL (reference sequence). CDR3 nucleotide sequence: TGTGCCAGCAGCCCGCGGGACAGGGAAATCGAAAAACTGTTTTTT. Its translation: CASSPRDREIEKLFF.

The chain carries TRBV28 and TRBJ2-7, with TRBD2 matching 7 bases. The germline gives CDR1 MDHEN, CDR2 SYDVKM. Germline trimming cut 6 bases from V and 3 bases from J; bases unmatched to any gene: 14. This CDR3 spans 16 amino acids. The CDR3: CASRPTARTRNYEQYF. The DNA for the CDR3 is TGTGCCAGCAGGCCAACTGCCCGGACTAGAAACTACGAGCAGTACTTC.

DNA for the CDR3: TGTGCCAGCAGCTTGCGACACTTTAACACTGAAGCTTTCTTT. Translating it yields CASSLRHFNTEAFF. The V gene is TRBV5-4, the J gene TRBJ1-1; D call uncertain. The CDR3 has 14 residues. Germline values: CDR1 SGHNT, CDR2 YYREEE (reference sequence). V lost 1 base and J lost 2, with 9 bases in between.

This chain links TRBV6-6 with TRBJ1-2, with a weak D call TRBD1 (5 bases). V was trimmed by 0 bases and J by 6 bases, leaving 14 bases between them. CDR1 MNHNY and CDR2 SVGAGI come from the germline V gene (reference sequence). The CDR3 totals 15 residues. The CDR3 DNA follows: TGTGCCAGCAGTTACTCTGGGGCAGGGCGTAATGGCTACACCTTC. Protein: CASSYSGAGRNGYTF.